This is a list of T cell receptor beta chains from one sample in a study of blood T cells in healthy people across ages. A single record per CDR3 protein comes from TCRdb applying MiXCR to the 5' RACE reads. Seen here are over 1,500,000 distinct CDR3 sequences, around 42% observed once, and the top ten hold roughly 24%. The sample comprised blood. Receptor source: a human donor in good health. Both conserved end residues are part of each CDR3. D genes are given only for firm matches. Size is stated for part of the rows, as once, few or many counts, or as a class when the clone is expanded.

J,V,D,size,DNA,CDR3
TRBJ2-7,TRBV20-1,-,-,TGCAGTGCTAGGGACTATCGGTACGAGCAGTACTTC,CSARDYRYEQYF
TRBJ1-2,TRBV6-6,TRBD1,-,TGTGTGACAGGGGAGGACTATGGCTACACCTTC,CVTGEDYGYTF
TRBJ1-5,TRBV12-3/TRBV12-4,-,-,TGTGCCAGCAGTTTGCCGGAGCAGCCCCAGCATTTT,CASSLPEQPQHF
TRBJ1-1,TRBV7-3,-,-,TGTGCCAGCAGGCGCGGGAGGGATGAGGAAGCTTTCTTT,CASRRGRDEEAFF
TRBJ1-6,TRBV27,-,-,TGTGCCAGCAGTTTACATCGCAGCAACTCCTATAATTCACCCCTCCACTTT,CASSLHRSNSYNSPLHF
TRBJ1-4,TRBV14,-,few,TGTGCCAGCAGCCAAGTAGGGGAAAAACGGTTTTTT,CASSQVGEKRFF
TRBJ2-1,TRBV2,-,-,TGTGCCAGCAGTGTAGACGGTAACAATGAGCAGTTCTTC,CASSVDGNNEQFF
TRBJ1-2,TRBV7-2,-,-,TGTGCCAGCAGCCCGCCCCAGGGGCGACTAGGAAGGGGCTACACCTTC,CASSPPQGRLGRGYTF
TRBJ2-5,TRBV12-3/TRBV12-4,-,few,TGTGCCAGCAGTCGGGTTGCAGAGACCCAGTACTTC,CASSRVAETQYF
TRBJ2-5,TRBV9,-,few,TGTGCCAGCAGCTCAGGCCAGGGGTTGGTGGAGACCCAGTACTTC,CASSSGQGLVETQYF